These T cell receptor beta chains were read from a single sample in a study of blood T cell repertoires in COVID-19. Using immunoSEQ multiplex PCR, the repertoire was profiled, and TCRdb retains in-frame clones only, with some absent. The profile shows about 120,000 clones, roughly 76% of them singletons. Sequencing was done on a sample of peripheral blood. These receptors all stem from a human donor in a cohort sampled during active COVID-19. Both conserved end residues are part of each CDR3. The D gene is left open where the match is weak. Clone size is stated in some rows and not others, as once, few, many or a class when expanded.

size | J | V | D | CDR3 | DNA
NA | TRBJ1-2 | TRBV11-3 | TRBD1 | CASSFGQVFNYGYTF | TGTGCCAGCAGCTTCGGACAGGTTTTTAACTATGGCTACACCTTC
NA | TRBJ2-2 | TRBV5-1 | NA | CASSVGQLISNTGELFF | TGCGCCAGCAGCGTCGGACAGCTAATTTCCAACACCGGGGAGCTGTTTTTT
NA | TRBJ2-4 | TRBV15 | TRBD1 | CATSRGGRAGNIQYF | TGTGCCACCAGCCGAGGGGGCAGGGCCGGGAACATTCAGTACTTC
few | TRBJ1-1 | TRBV2 | NA | CARAGPGGNTEAFF | TGTGCCAGAGCGGGGCCGGGGGGGAACACTGAAGCTTTCTTT
NA | TRBJ1-2 | TRBV4-3 | NA | CASSYGGRGRYGYTF | TGCGCCAGCAGCTACGGGGGGAGGGGACGCTATGGCTACACCTTC
NA | TRBJ1-1 | TRBV30 | NA | CAWSVQSNTEAFF | TGTGCCTGGAGTGTACAATCAAACACTGAAGCTTTCTTT
NA | TRBJ1-2 | TRBV28 | NA | CASTRYSNYGYTF | TGTGCCAGCACCCGATACTCTAACTATGGCTACACCTTC
NA | TRBJ2-5 | TRBV11-2 | TRBD2 | CASSQQRGGPFQETQYF | TGTGCCAGCAGCCAACAGCGGGGGGGCCCTTTTCAAGAGACCCAGTACTTC
NA | TRBJ2-7 | TRBV18 | TRBD2 | CASSLAGTSGRRGPYEQYF | TGTGCCAGCTCACTAGCCGGGACTAGCGGGAGACGGGGCCCCTACGAGCAGTACTTC
NA | TRBJ2-1 | TRBV5-8 | TRBD2 | CASSLGSGRAGRYNEQFF | TGTGCCAGCAGCTTGGGTAGCGGGAGGGCCGGTCGCTACAATGAGCAGTTCTTC
NA | TRBJ1-1 | TRBV28 | NA | CASSLATEAFF | TGTGCCAGCAGTTTGGCCACTGAAGCTTTCTTT
NA | TRBJ2-6 | TRBV30 | NA | CACTQGSGANVLTF | TGTGCCTGTACACAGGGCTCTGGGGCCAACGTCCTGACTTTC
NA | TRBJ1-5 | TRBV3-1/TRBV3-2 | NA | CASSQDVGQPQHF | TGTGCCAGCAGCCAAGATGTGGGCCAGCCCCAGCATTTT
NA | TRBJ2-7 | TRBV6-6 | TRBD2 | CASSRGGYYEQYF | TGTGCCAGCAGCCGCGGGGGGTACTACGAGCAGTACTTC
NA | TRBJ2-7 | TRBV9 | NA | CASSVDLGSSYEQYF | TGTGCCAGCAGCGTAGATCTGGGGAGCTCCTACGAGCAGTACTTC
NA | TRBJ1-1 | TRBV11-2 | NA | CASSRSYRASTEAFF | TGTGCCAGCAGCCGAAGCTACAGGGCGAGCACTGAAGCTTTCTTT
few | TRBJ1-5 | TRBV11-2 | NA | CASSLGQGNQPQHF | TGTGCCAGCAGCTTAGGACAGGGCAATCAGCCCCAGCATTTT
NA | TRBJ1-4 | TRBV28 | TRBD1 | CASSLGQGAGEKLFF | TGTGCCAGCAGTCTCGGACAGGGAGCGGGTGAAAAACTGTTTTTT
few | TRBJ2-7 | TRBV13 | TRBD1 | CASSPGQYASYEQYF | TGTGCCAGCAGCCCGGGACAGTACGCCTCCTACGAGCAGTACTTC